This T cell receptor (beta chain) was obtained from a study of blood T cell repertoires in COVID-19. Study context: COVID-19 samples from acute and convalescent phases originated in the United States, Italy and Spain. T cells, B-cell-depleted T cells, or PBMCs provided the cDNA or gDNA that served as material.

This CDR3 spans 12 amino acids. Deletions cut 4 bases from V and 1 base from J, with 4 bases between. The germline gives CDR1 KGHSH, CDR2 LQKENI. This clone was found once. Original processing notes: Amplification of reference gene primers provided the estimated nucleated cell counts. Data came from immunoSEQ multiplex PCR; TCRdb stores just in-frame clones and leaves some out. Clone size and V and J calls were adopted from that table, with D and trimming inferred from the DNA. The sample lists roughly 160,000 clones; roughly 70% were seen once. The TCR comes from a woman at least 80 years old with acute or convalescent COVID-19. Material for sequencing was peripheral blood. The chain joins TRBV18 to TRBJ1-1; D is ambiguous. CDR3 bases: TGTGCCAGCTCACGACAGAACACTGAAGCTTTCTTT. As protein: CASSRQNTEAFF.